A single sample is the source of the 32 T cell receptor beta chains below, sequenced in a study of cytomegalovirus exposure and HLA in healthy donors. Researchers ran the PCR with 60 Vbeta and 13 Jbeta primers. Assay used: immunoSEQ multiplex PCR; TCRdb lists only in-frame clones, some missing. The sample yields about 180,000 clones, around 80% seen once. The sample was PBMCs. These receptors came from a girl under 18 in good health and CMV-seropositive.

The V call is TRBV19, the J call TRBJ2-7; 9 bases match TRBD2. Germline values: CDR1 LNHDA, CDR2 SQIVND (reference sequence). V lost 5 bases to trimming and J lost 2 bases; unmatched junction nucleotides: 4. There are 14 residues in the CDR3. The CDR3 loop reads CASSVSGSTYEQYF. The CDR3 nucleotides read TGTGCCAGTAGTGTTAGCGGGAGCACCTACGAGCAGTACTTC. Looking up the rest from reference TRBV19 and TRBJ2-7 gives the full variable domain: DGGITQSPKYLFRKEGQNVTLSCEQNLNHDAMYWYRQDPGQGLRLIYYSQIVNDFQKGDIAEGYSVSREKKESFPLTVTSAQKNPTAFYLCASSVSGSTYEQYFGPGTRLTVT.

The V call is TRBV29-1, the J call TRBJ2-7, with D hard to call. Germline V gene data show CDR1 as SQVTM and CDR2 as ANQGSEA. Between the trimmed V and J ends, which lost 1 base and 1 base, there was a span of 8 bases. The CDR3 has 13 residues. The CDR3 protein is CSVEGQASYEQYF. Written as DNA, the CDR3 is TGCAGCGTTGAAGGCCAGGCTTCCTACGAGCAGTACTTC.

The chain combines TRBV27 with TRBJ2-3; TRBD2 agrees at 7 bases. Germline values: CDR1 MNHEY, CDR2 SMNVEV (reference sequence). The CDR3 sequence is 17 residues long. With V trimmed by 8 bases and J by 0 bases, 14 bases remained unmatched. CDR3 bases: TGTGCCAGCCCGTATCGGGGGGAACCCTTTAGCACAGATACGCAGTATTTT. Translating it yields CASPYRGEPFSTDTQYF.

The rearrangement joins TRBV5-1 to TRBJ1-2; 7 bases fit TRBD1. The CDR3 length is 16 residues. After removal of 1 base from V and 5 bases from J, the junction contained 11 bases not matched to a gene. The germline V gene encodes CDR1 SGHRS and CDR2 YFSETQ. CDR3 in amino acids: CASSLTGTVTGYGYTF. Written as DNA, the CDR3 is TGCGCCAGCAGCTTGACCGGGACAGTAACGGGATATGGCTACACCTTC.

The V gene is TRBV29-1, the J gene TRBJ2-1, with TRBD2 matching over 12 bases. Germline V gene sequence: CDR1 SQVTM, CDR2 ANQGSEA. The CDR3 sequence is 15 residues long. V lost 6 bases, J lost 3 bases, and 6 bases stayed unmatched. The CDR3 nucleotides are TGCAGCGTACCGACTAGCGGGAGAATCTACAATGAGCAGTTCTTC. It encodes CSVPTSGRIYNEQFF.

The chain uses TRBV7-9 and TRBJ2-7, with TRBD2 matching 11 bases. CDR1 is SEHNR, CDR2 FQNEAQ, per germline (reference sequence). V was pared by 4 bases and J by 2 bases, with 10 bases of the junction left unmatched. This CDR3 spans 17 amino acids. CDR3 nucleotides: TGTGCCAGCAGCTCAGGGTTCGGACTAGCGGGTCCCTACGAGCAGTACTTC. Amino acid sequence: CASSSGFGLAGPYEQYF.

V gene TRBV6-6 combines with J gene TRBJ2-1; D perhaps matches TRBD2 (6 bases). V was clipped by 8 bases and J by 8 bases, with 16 bases between them. In germline, CDR1 is MNHNY, CDR2 SVGAGI (reference sequence). The CDR3 runs 13 residues. Here the CDR3 reads CASRGGRGDEQFF. The CDR3 region has the DNA TGTGCCAGCCGGGGCGGGCGGGGCGATGAGCAGTTCTTC.

The sample holds a few counts of this clone. This rearrangement joins TRBV10-2 to TRBJ2-1; 16 bases are a match to TRBD2. The J segment lost 4 bases and the V segment lost 6 bases, leaving 12 bases of the junction unmatched. Germline V gene lookup returns CDR1 WSHSY and CDR2 SAAADI. This CDR3 is 19 amino acids long. CDR3 sequence reads: CASSLFSGLAGGIYNEQFF. CDR3 DNA sequence: TGCGCCAGCAGCTTGTTCTCGGGACTAGCGGGAGGGATTTACAATGAGCAGTTCTTC.

The rearrangement uses TRBV6-1 and TRBJ1-2, with D possibly being TRBD1 (5 bases). Trimming pared 1 base from V and 6 bases from J, leaving 9 bases between. The germline gives CDR1 MNHNS, CDR2 SASEGT. The CDR3 is 13 residues long. The CDR3 protein is CASSEGPGHGYTF. CDR3 DNA sequence: TGTGCCAGCAGTGAAGGTCCAGGGCATGGCTACACCTTC.

CDR3 coding DNA: TGTGCCAGCAGCTTATCAGGGGAGCTAACCGGAGACATTCAGTACTTC. It encodes CASSLSGELTGDIQYF. The chain combines TRBV7-8 with TRBJ2-4, with D perhaps TRBD1 (6 bases). Per the germline V gene, CDR1 is SGHVS and CDR2 is FQNEAQ. The V and J ends lost 2 bases and 8 bases respectively, with 19 bases between them. This CDR3 has 16 residues. Complete variable domain (other parts from reference TRBV7-8 and TRBJ2-4): GAGVSQSPRYKVAKRGQDVALRCDPISGHVSLFWYQQALGQGPEFLTYFQNEAQLDKSGLPSDRFFAERPEGSVSTLKIQRTQQEDSAVYLCASSLSGELTGDIQYFGAGTRLSVL.

The rearrangement joins TRBV5-1 to TRBJ2-7, with D possibly being TRBD1 (6 bases). The V and J ends lost 5 bases and 0 bases respectively, with 12 bases between them. In germline, CDR1 is SGHRS, CDR2 YFSETQ. The CDR3 contains 14 residues. The CDR3 DNA sequence: TGCGCCAGCAGACAGGGACGGGACTCCTACGAGCAGTACTTC. It specifies CASRQGRDSYEQYF.

The rearrangement uses TRBV6-1 and TRBJ2-1; 7 nucleotides align to TRBD2. Germline values: CDR1 MNHNS, CDR2 SASEGT. V shed 11 bases and J 4 bases; nucleotides not matched to a gene: 5. CDR3 length: 12 amino acids. The CDR3 nucleotides read TGTGCCGTCCAGCGGGGTTACAATGAGCAGTTCTTC. It codes for CAVQRGYNEQFF.

Here the CDR3 DNA reads TGTGCCAGCTCACGTTCCGGGACAGGTAGCAATCAGCCCCAGCATTTT. This encodes CASSRSGTGSNQPQHF. The chain uses TRBV18 and TRBJ1-5; 8 bases are shared with TRBD1. V shed 4 bases and J 0 bases; nucleotides not matched to a gene: 5. The CDR3 loop spans 16 amino acids. CDR1 and CDR2 from the germline V gene are KGHSH and LQKENI. The entire variable domain, with the rest obtained from reference TRBV18 and TRBJ1-5, is as follows: NAGVMQNPRHLVRRRGQEARLRCSPMKGHSHVYWYRQLPEEGLKFMVYLQKENIIDESGMPKERFSAEFPKEGPSILRIQQVVRGDSAAYFCASSRSGTGSNQPQHFGDGTRLSIL.

V gene TRBV27 combines with J gene TRBJ1-5; D is perhaps TRBD1 (6 bases). The germline V gene has CDR1 MNHEY and CDR2 SMNVEV (reference sequence). This CDR3 has 14 residues. V was pared by 3 bases and J by 6 bases, with 12 bases between. In nucleotides, the CDR3 is TGTGCCAGCAGTTTCACAGGGTCGGGTCAGCCCCAGCATTTT. Amino acids: CASSFTGSGQPQHF.

The chain employs TRBV30 and TRBJ2-7; D unresolved. Germline values: CDR1 GTSNPN, CDR2 SVGIG (reference sequence). The CDR3 covers 11 residues. V shed 0 bases and J shed 5 bases, with 5 bases lying between them. The CDR3 nucleotides are TGTGCCTGGAGTGTACTTAACGAGCAGTACTTC. Translation gives CAWSVLNEQYF.

The V and J genes are TRBV9 and TRBJ2-5; D might be TRBD2 (6 bases). The CDR3 sequence is 14 residues long. CDR1 and CDR2 (germline): SGDLS, YYNGEE. The V end was cut by 4 bases, the J end by 4 bases, with 14 bases between. In DNA form, the CDR3 reads TGTGCCAGCAGCCTGGGGGGAAAGGGAGAGACCCAGTACTTC. Residues: CASSLGGKGETQYF.

The rearrangement links TRBV21-1 to TRBJ1-3; the tabulated D call, TRBD1, remains unverified against the DNA. TRBV21-1 is a pseudogene. The CDR3 extends over 16 amino acids. The CDR3 is CASSRDRGRAGNTIYF. CDR3 bases: TGTGCCAGCAGTCGGGACAGGGGGCGAGCTGGAAACACCATATATTTT.

The chain links TRBV27 to TRBJ2-7; 12 nucleotides line up with TRBD1. The germline gives CDR1 MNHEY, CDR2 SMNVEV (reference sequence). With V trimmed by 5 bases and J by 6 bases, 2 bases remained unmatched. The CDR3 sequence is 13 residues long. CDR3 coding DNA: TGTGCCAGCAGTGGGGACAGGGGGCTCGAGCAGTACTTC. Translating gives CASSGDRGLEQYF.

The CDR3 spells CAWSKGGLGGNEQFF. In DNA, the CDR3 is TGTGCCTGGAGTAAGGGGGGACTAGGGGGCAATGAGCAGTTCTTC. The chain employs TRBV30 and TRBJ2-1; 8 bases are a match to TRBD2. Germline values: CDR1 GTSNPN, CDR2 SVGIG (reference sequence). This CDR3 has 15 residues. V was pared by 2 bases and J by 6 bases, with 9 bases of the junction left unmatched.

This clone has just one count. This chain uses TRBV5-1 with TRBJ2-3, with D perhaps TRBD2 (5 bases). Trimming left V 1 base short and J 5 bases short, with 14 bases between. CDR3 length equals 15 residues. The germline V gene encodes CDR1 SGHRS and CDR2 YFSETQ. The CDR3 is CASSLSRTAGDTQYF. The DNA of the CDR3 is TGCGCCAGCAGCTTGAGCCGGACCGCGGGAGATACGCAGTATTTT.

The chain employs TRBV29-1 and TRBJ2-7, with 11 bases fitting TRBD2. V lost 0 bases, J lost 2 bases, and 12 bases stayed unmatched. The length of the CDR3 is 18 residues. From germline, CDR1 is SQVTM and CDR2 ANQGSEA. DNA of the CDR3: TGCAGCGTTGAAGACCCCTCCCTCACTAGCGGGGGCGCCTACGAGCAGTACTTC. This encodes CSVEDPSLTSGGAYEQYF.

The chain is built from TRBV5-5 and TRBJ2-7, with TRBD2 identical over 15 bases. Trimming cost V 0 bases and J 3 bases; bases outside gene matches: 4. This CDR3 has 17 residues. Germline CDR1 and CDR2: SGHKS and YYEKEE (reference sequence). This CDR3 is CASSLEGLAGGLYEQYF. CDR3 nucleotides: TGTGCCAGCAGCTTGGAGGGACTAGCGGGAGGTCTCTACGAGCAGTACTTC.

Written as DNA, the CDR3 is TGCGCCAGCAGCCAGGAGACTAGCGGGAAAGCCAAAAACATTCAGTACTTC. This translates into CASSQETSGKAKNIQYF. The chain couples TRBV4-1 to TRBJ2-4, with 11 positions matching TRBD2. Per germline, CDR1 MGHRA and CDR2 YSYEKL. CDR3 length equals 17 residues. After removal of 3 bases from V and 0 bases from J, the junction contained 4 bases not matched to a gene.

This chain uses TRBV6-4 with TRBJ1-3; no clear D. The CDR3 covers 13 residues. Trimming pared 8 bases from V and 2 bases from J, leaving 10 bases between. The germline V gene encodes CDR1 MRHNA and CDR2 SNTAGT. CDR3 protein: CASLGRTGNTIYF. CDR3 DNA sequence: TGTGCCAGCTTGGGCAGAACTGGAAACACCATATATTTT.

J is TRBJ1-1 and V is TRBV25-1, with D possibly TRBD1 on 6 matching bases. CDR1 is MGHDK and CDR2 is SYGVNS in the germline V gene. The CDR3 has 14 amino acids. The germline V and J ends were trimmed by 3 bases and 5 bases, with 13 bases remaining between them. This CDR3 is CASSDPRGDTEAFF. The CDR3 bases are TGTGCCAGCAGTGACCCCAGGGGCGATACTGAAGCTTTCTTT.

The rearrangement uses TRBV27 and TRBJ2-7; possibly TRBD2 for D (5 bases). V was pared by 3 bases and J by 6 bases, with 15 bases between. Germline loops: CDR1 MNHEY, CDR2 SMNVEV (reference sequence). The CDR3 contains 14 residues. The chain's CDR3 is CASSFRRTGSEQYF. The DNA for the CDR3 is TGTGCCAGCAGTTTTAGGAGGACCGGCTCCGAGCAGTACTTC.

The chain links TRBV19 to TRBJ1-1; D might be TRBD1 (5 bases). CDR1 is LNHDA and CDR2 is SQIVND in the germline V gene (reference sequence). The CDR3 runs to 13 residues. The ends were cut back, 3 bases at V and 8 bases at J, with 13 bases in the middle. CDR3 coding DNA: TGTGCCAGTAGTATTTCGGAGGGGACCGAAGCTTTCTTT. As protein: CASSISEGTEAFF.

The gene calls are TRBV29-1 and TRBJ2-7; TRBD2 aligns across 11 bases. From germline, CDR1 is SQVTM and CDR2 ANQGSEA. The CDR3 covers 14 residues. V shed 4 bases, J shed 3 bases, and the junction held 5 bases outside the gene matches. The CDR3 here is CSVVLAGAGYEQYF. CDR3 DNA sequence: TGCAGCGTTGTACTAGCGGGAGCTGGCTACGAGCAGTACTTC.

This rearrangement joins TRBV10-3 to TRBJ2-7; TRBD2 matches at 11 bases. J gave up 3 bases and V 3 bases, and 19 bases lay outside the gene matches. Germline V gene lookup returns CDR1 ENHRY and CDR2 SYGVKD. The CDR3 runs to 20 residues. As DNA, the CDR3 is TGTGCCATCAGTGAACCGGAGCTAGCGGGAGGTCAACTTAGTGGCTACGAGCAGTACTTC. It codes for CAISEPELAGGQLSGYEQYF.

In the case of this clone: Within the sample, other DNA sequences also encode this same CDR3. V gene TRBV4-2 combines with J gene TRBJ2-2, with TRBD2 matching over 15 bases. J lost 4 bases, V lost 4 bases, and 13 bases had no gene match. CDR3 length: 20 amino acids. CDR1 and CDR2 from the germline V gene are LGHNA and YNFKEQ. The CDR3 region is CASSPPGLAGGPRGTGELFF. CDR3 nucleotide sequence: TGTGCCAGCAGCCCCCCCGGACTAGCGGGAGGGCCCAGGGGCACCGGGGAGCTGTTTTTT.

This chain connects TRBV19 to TRBJ2-5; 7 nucleotides match TRBD2. Germline V gene data show CDR1 as LNHDA and CDR2 as SQIVND (reference sequence). V was pared by 4 bases and J by 4 bases, with 6 bases of the junction left unmatched. The CDR3 is 14 residues long. CDR3 DNA: TGTGCCAGTAGTAGGGACTCGGGGGGAGAGACCCAGTACTTC. Translation gives CASSRDSGGETQYF.

The chain employs TRBV6-5 and TRBJ2-1, with D maybe TRBD2 (6 bases). Trimming left V 5 bases short and J 14 bases short, with 16 bases between. The CDR3 consists of 12 residues. CDR1 is MNHEY, CDR2 SVGAGI, per germline. CDR3: CASSLTGTPKFF. CDR3 DNA: TGTGCCAGCAGTCTAACCGGGACTCCCAAGTTCTTC.